This T cell receptor (beta chain) was recorded in a study of blood T cell repertoires in COVID-19. Study summary: PBMCs, B-cell-depleted T cells, or T cells were the source of the cDNA or gDNA that made up the material.

Germline CDR1 is SGHTS and CDR2 is YDEGEE. The V segment lost 4 bases and the J segment 9 bases; nucleotides outside the gene matches: 7. The length of the CDR3 is 15 residues. Under the authors' procedure: Estimated nucleated cell counts came from reference gene primer amplification. Assay: immunoSEQ multiplex PCR; the TCRdb copy retains only in-frame clones and omits some. V, J and clone size were drawn from that table, and D and trimming were deduced from the DNA. In the table there are approximately 300,000 clones, around 81% of which are singletons. The clonotype originates from a woman aged 50 to 60 with active or convalescent COVID-19. This chain uses TRBV5-8 with TRBJ1-6; TRBD1 matches 10 bases. The specimen sequenced was peripheral blood. CDR3 DNA: TGTGCCAGCAGCCTGGACAGGGGGAAGTCTTCACCCCTCCACTTT. Translating gives CASSLDRGKSSPLHF. Based on the CDR3 plus reference TRBV5-8 and TRBJ1-6, the full variable domain is EAGVTQSPTHLIKTRGQQATLRCSPISGHTSVYWYQQALGLGLQFLLWYDEGEERNRGNFPPRFSGRQFPNYSSELNVNALELEDSALYLCASSLDRGKSSPLHFGNGTRLTVT.